This paragraph reports one T cell receptor (beta chain). Its antigen is undetermined. Germline CDR1 reads DFQATT; CDR2 reads SNEGSKA (reference sequence). This CDR3 comprises 15 residues. Trimming stripped 6 bases from V and 0 bases from J, with 14 bases between. This sample was taken from a study of T cells in Graves' hyperthyroidism and ophthalmopathy. Study findings and constraints: Ophthalmopathy was told apart from stable hyperthyroidism by a 13 V-J model.

A Clinical Activity Score of at least 3, a NOSPECS grade of at least 4 and a duration under 3 months were recorded in the ophthalmopathy patients. Uncontrolled infection, other autoimmune disease, pregnancy or lactation led to exclusion. Each diagnosis drew on symptoms, thyroxine, TRAb, thyroid ultrasound and orbital computed tomography findings. Using RNA transcripts as the source, TCR beta CDR3 regions were amplified. During a first-round RT-PCR of the TCR CDR3, the HTBI primer set was used. TCRdb used MiXCR to reprocess the multiplex PCR reads, holding one entry per CDR3 protein. The sample records roughly 600,000 distinct CDR3 sequences, 14% being singletons.

This TCR was sampled from a woman in her 50s with Graves' ophthalmopathy. Sequenced: blood. The rearrangement links TRBV20-1 to TRBJ1-4; D is unclear. The CDR3 loop reads CSASPNTATNEKLFF. The CDR3 DNA follows: TGCAGTGCCTCCCCCAACACAGCAACTAATGAAAAACTGTTTTTT.